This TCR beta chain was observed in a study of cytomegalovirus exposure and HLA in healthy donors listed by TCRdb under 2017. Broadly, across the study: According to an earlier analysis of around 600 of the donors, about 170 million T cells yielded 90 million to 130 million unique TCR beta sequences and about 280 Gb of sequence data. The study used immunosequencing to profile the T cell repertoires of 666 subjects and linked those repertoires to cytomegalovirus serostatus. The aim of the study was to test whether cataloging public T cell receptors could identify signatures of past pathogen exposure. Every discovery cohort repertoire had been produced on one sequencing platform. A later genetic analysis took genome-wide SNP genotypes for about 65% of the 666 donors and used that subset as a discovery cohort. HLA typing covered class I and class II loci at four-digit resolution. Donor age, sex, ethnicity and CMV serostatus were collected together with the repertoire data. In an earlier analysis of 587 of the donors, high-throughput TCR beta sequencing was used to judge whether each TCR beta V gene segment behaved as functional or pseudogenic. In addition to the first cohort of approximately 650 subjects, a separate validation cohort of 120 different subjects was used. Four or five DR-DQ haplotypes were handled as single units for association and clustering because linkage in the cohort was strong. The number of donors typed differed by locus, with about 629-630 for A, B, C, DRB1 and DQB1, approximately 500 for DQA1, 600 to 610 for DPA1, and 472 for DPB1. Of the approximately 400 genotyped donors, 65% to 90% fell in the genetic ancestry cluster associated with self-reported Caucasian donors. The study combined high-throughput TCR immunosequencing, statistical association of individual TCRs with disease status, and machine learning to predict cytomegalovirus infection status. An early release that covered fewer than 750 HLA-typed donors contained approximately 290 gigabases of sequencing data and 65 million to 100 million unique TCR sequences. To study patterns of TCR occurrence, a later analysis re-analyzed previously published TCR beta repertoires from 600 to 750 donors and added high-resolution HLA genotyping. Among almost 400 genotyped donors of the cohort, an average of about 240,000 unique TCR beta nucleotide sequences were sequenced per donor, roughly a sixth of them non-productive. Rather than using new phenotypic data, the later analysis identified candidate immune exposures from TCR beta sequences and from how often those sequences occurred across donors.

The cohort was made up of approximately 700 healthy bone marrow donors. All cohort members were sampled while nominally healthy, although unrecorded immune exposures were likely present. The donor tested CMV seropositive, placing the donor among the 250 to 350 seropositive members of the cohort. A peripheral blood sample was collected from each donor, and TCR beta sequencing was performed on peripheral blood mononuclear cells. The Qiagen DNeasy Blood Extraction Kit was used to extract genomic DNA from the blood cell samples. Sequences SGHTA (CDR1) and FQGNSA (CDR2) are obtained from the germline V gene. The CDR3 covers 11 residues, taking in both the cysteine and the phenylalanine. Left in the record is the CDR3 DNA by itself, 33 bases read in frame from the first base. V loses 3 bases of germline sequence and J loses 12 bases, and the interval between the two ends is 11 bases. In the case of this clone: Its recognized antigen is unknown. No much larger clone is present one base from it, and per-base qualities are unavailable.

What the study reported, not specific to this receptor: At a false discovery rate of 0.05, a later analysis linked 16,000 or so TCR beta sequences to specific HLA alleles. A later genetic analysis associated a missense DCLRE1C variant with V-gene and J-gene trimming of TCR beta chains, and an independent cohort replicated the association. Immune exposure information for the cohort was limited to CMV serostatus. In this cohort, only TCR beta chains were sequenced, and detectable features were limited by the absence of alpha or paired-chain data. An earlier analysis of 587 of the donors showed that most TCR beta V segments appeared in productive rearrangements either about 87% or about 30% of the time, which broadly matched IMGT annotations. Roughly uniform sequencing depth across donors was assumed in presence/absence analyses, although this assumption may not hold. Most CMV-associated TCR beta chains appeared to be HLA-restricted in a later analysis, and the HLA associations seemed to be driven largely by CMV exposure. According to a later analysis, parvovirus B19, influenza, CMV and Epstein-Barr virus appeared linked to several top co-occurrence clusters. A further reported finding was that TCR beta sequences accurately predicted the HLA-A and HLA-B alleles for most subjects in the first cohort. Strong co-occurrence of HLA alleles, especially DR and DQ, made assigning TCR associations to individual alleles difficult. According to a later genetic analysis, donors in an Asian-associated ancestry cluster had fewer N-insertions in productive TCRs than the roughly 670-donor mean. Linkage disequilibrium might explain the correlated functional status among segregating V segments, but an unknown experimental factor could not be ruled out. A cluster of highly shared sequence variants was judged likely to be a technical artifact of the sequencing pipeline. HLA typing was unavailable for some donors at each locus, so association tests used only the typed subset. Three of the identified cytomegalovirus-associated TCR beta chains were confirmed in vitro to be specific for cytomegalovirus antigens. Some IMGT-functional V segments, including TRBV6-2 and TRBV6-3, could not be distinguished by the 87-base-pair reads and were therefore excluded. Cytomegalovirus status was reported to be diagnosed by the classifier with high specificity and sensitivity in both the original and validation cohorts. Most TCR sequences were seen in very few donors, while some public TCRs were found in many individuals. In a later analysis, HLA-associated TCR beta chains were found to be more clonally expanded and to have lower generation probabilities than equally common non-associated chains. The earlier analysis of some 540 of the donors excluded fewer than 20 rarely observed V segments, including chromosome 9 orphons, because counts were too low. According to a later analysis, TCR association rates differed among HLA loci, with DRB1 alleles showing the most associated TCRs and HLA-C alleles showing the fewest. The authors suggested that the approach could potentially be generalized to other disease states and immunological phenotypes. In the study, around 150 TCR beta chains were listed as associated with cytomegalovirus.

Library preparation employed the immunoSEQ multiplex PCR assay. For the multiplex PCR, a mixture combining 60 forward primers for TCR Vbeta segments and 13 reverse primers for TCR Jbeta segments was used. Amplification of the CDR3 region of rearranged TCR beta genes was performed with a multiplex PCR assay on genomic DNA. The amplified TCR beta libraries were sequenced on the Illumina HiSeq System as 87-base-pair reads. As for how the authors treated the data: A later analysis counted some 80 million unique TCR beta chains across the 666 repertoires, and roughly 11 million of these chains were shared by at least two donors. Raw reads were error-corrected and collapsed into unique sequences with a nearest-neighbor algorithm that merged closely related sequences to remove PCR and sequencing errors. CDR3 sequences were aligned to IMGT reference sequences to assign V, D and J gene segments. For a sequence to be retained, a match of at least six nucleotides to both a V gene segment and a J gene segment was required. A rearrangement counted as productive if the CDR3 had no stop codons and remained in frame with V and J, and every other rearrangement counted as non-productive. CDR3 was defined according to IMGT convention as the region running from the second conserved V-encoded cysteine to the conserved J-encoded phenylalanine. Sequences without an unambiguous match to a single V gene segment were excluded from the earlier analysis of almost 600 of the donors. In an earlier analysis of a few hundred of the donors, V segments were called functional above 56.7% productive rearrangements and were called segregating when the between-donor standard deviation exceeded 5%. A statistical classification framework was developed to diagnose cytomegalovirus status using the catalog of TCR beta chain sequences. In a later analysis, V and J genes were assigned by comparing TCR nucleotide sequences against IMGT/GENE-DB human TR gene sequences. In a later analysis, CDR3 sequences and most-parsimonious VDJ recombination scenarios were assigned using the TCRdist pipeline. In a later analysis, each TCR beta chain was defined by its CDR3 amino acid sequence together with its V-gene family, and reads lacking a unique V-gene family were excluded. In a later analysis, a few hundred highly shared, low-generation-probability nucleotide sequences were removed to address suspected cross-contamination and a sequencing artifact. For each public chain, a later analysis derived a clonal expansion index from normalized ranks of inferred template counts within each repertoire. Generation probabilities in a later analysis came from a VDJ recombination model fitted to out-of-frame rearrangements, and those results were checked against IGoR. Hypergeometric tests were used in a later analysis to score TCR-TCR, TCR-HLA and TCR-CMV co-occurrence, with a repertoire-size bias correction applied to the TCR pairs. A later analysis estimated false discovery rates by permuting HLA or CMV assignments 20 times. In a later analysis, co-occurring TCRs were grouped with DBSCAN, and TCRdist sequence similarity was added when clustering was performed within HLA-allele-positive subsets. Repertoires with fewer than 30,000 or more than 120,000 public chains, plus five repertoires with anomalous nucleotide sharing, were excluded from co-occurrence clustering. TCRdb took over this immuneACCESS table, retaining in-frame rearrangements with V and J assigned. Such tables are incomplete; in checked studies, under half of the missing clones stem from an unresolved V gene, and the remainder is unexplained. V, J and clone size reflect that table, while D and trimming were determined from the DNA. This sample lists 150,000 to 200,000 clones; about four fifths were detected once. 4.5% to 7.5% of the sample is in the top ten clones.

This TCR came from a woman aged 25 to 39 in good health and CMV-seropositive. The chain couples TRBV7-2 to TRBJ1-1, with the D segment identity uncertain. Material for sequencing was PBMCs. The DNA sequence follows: TGTGCCAGCAGCTTGGCGGTCGGGACTTTCTTT. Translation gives CASSLAVGTFF.